The 16 T cell receptor beta chains given below trace back to one sample, sequenced in a study of cytomegalovirus exposure and HLA in healthy donors. The PCR used 60 Vbeta and 13 Jbeta primers. TCRdb keeps only in-frame clones here, not all; method: immunoSEQ multiplex PCR. The repertoire holds roughly 190,000 clones, 65% to 85% seen once, with 1.5% to 2% in the top ten. Sequencing was performed on PBMCs. These receptors originate from a young woman in good health and CMV-seronegative.

The gene calls are TRBV4-3 and TRBJ2-1, with 12 bases matching TRBD2. CDR1 is LGHNA, CDR2 YSLEER, per germline. With 3 bases clipped from V and 7 bases from J, the junction kept 10 bases outside the gene matches. The CDR3 totals 17 residues. The CDR3 DNA reads as TGCGCCAGCAGCCACTCGGAACTAGCGGGAGGAGGGAATGAGCAGTTCTTC. It yields the protein CASSHSELAGGGNEQFF.

The rearrangement links TRBV7-9 to TRBJ2-3; no firm D call. Trimming took 6 bases from V and 0 from J, leaving 16 bases between them. The CDR3 is made up of 16 amino acids. Per germline, CDR1 SEHNR and CDR2 FQNEAQ (reference sequence). CDR3 sequence: CASSSSPSRSTDTQYF. In DNA, the CDR3 is TGTGCCAGCAGTTCCTCCCCAAGCCGGAGCACAGATACGCAGTATTTT.

The V gene is TRBV27, the J gene TRBJ2-7; D is uncertain. Germline V gene lookup returns CDR1 MNHEY and CDR2 SMNVEV (reference sequence). V lost 6 bases and J 5 bases, leaving 23 bases between the germline ends. The length of the CDR3 is 16 residues. CDR3 residues: CASRQPLVGFPNEQYF. CDR3 sequence (DNA): TGTGCCAGCAGGCAGCCTTTGGTGGGCTTTCCTAACGAGCAGTACTTC.

This clone occurred a few times. The genes are TRBV7-9 and TRBJ2-5; TRBD2 agrees at 7 bases. In germline, CDR1 is SEHNR, CDR2 FQNEAQ (reference sequence). V shed 5 bases and J 9 bases; nucleotides not matched to a gene: 3. The CDR3 has 11 amino acids. The DNA of the CDR3 is TGTGCCAGCAGCGCGACTAGCCCCCAGTACTTC. Translated: CASSATSPQYF.

The CDR3 is CASSREGNQPQHF. The CDR3 DNA reads TGTGCCAGTAGTAGGGAGGGCAATCAGCCCCAGCATTTT. The gene calls are TRBV27 and TRBJ1-5; D not resolved. The CDR3 spans 13 residues. V was cut by 9 bases and J by 2 bases, with 11 bases left in between. Germline V gene sequence: CDR1 MNHEY, CDR2 SMNVEV (reference sequence).

This chain joins TRBV4-3 and TRBJ1-3, with TRBD1 as a possible D gene (6 bases). Germline V gene lookup returns CDR1 LGHNA and CDR2 YSLEER. The V gene lost 1 base and the J gene lost 2 bases, with 9 bases spanning the gap. The CDR3 length is 15 residues. The CDR3 is CASSQGTATGNTIYF. The CDR3 DNA sequence: TGCGCCAGCAGCCAAGGGACAGCAACTGGAAACACCATATATTTT.

The chain joins TRBV4-1 to TRBJ1-4; 7 nucleotides agree with TRBD1. V gave up 2 bases and J gave up 2 bases; unmatched junction bases: 11. The CDR3 spans 18 residues. The V gene's germline CDR1 is MGHRA and CDR2 YSYEKL. The CDR3 coding sequence is TGCGCCAGCAGCCAAATCCGACAGGGAAAGGCGACTAATGAAAAACTGTTTTTT. It translates to CASSQIRQGKATNEKLFF.

The rearrangement uses TRBV10-3 and TRBJ2-2, with a tentative D call TRBD2 (6 bases). Germline values: CDR1 ENHRY, CDR2 SYGVKD. The CDR3 is 16 residues long. The V gene lost 8 bases and the J gene lost 2 bases, with 18 bases spanning the gap. CDR3 sequence reads: CAIWRSSANNTGELFF. In DNA, the CDR3 is TGTGCCATCTGGAGGTCTAGCGCAAATAACACCGGGGAGCTGTTTTTT.

The chain joins TRBV9 to TRBJ2-1; 10 nucleotides match TRBD2. Germline V gene sequence: CDR1 SGDLS, CDR2 YYNGEE. The trim removed 4 bases at V and 5 bases at J, leaving 9 bases unmatched. The CDR3 has 16 amino acids. The CDR3 DNA follows: TGTGCCAGCAGCCCTCCTAGCGGGGGACATCACAATGAGCAGTTCTTC. It codes for CASSPPSGGHHNEQFF.

Details on this clone: Other DNA sequences in this sample translate to the same CDR3. The genes are TRBV28 and TRBJ1-1, with D tentatively TRBD1 (6 bases). This CDR3 has 12 residues. The germline V gene has CDR1 MDHEN and CDR2 SYDVKM. V lost 8 bases and J lost 4, with 11 bases in between. The CDR3 is CASRRGGTEAFF. The CDR3 bases are TGTGCCAGCCGCAGGGGTGGCACTGAAGCTTTCTTT.

This chain links TRBV5-1 with TRBJ1-5; 7 nucleotides align to TRBD1. Germline V gives CDR1 SGHRS, CDR2 YFSETQ. V lost 1 base and J lost 5; bases outside the gene matches: 6. The CDR3 has 15 residues. The CDR3 sequence: CASSLWGTADQPQHF. The DNA for the CDR3 is TGCGCCAGCAGCTTGTGGGGGACAGCCGATCAGCCCCAGCATTTT.

The CDR3 DNA follows: TGTGCCAGCAGCTTAATGGGTGACAGTCTCAATTCACCCCTCCACTTT. It yields the protein CASSLMGDSLNSPLHF. The chain links TRBV7-3 to TRBJ1-6; tentatively, D is TRBD1 (5 bases). With 1 base removed from V and 7 bases from J, the gap between germline ends came to 14 bases. This CDR3 has 16 amino acids. The V gene's germline CDR1 is SGHTA and CDR2 FQGTGA.

V and J are TRBV9 and TRBJ1-3; weak D call: TRBD1 (6 bases). Germline-derived CDR1 and CDR2 are SGDLS and YYNGEE. The CDR3 length is 17 residues. Trimming removed 0 bases at V and 0 bases at J, with 13 bases between. The DNA for the CDR3 is TGTGCCAGCAGCGTAGGGGGGGGGCATAACTCTGGAAACACCATATATTTT. Translating it yields CASSVGGGHNSGNTIYF.

This clone was detected once. The chain carries TRBV4-2 and TRBJ1-1; 12 nucleotides line up with TRBD1. In germline, CDR1 is LGHNA, CDR2 YNFKEQ. Losses at the gene ends were 4 bases for V and 1 base for J; bases not matched to a gene: 7. This CDR3 has 17 residues. The CDR3 reads CASSRIRDRGPNTEAFF. The CDR3 nucleotides read TGTGCCAGCAGCCGGATCCGGGACAGGGGGCCGAACACTGAAGCTTTCTTT.

This chain connects TRBV7-8 to TRBJ2-1; no firm D call. V was shortened by 5 bases and J by 6 bases, with 8 bases between the two germline ends. There are 12 residues in the CDR3. Germline V CDR1 and CDR2: SGHVS, FQNEAQ. Here the CDR3 reads CASSNSLNEQFF. CDR3 bases: TGTGCCAGCAGCAACTCCCTCAATGAGCAGTTCTTC.

The V call is TRBV5-1, the J call TRBJ1-6; D gene unclear. The V gene's germline CDR1 is SGHRS and CDR2 YFSETQ. Trimming removed 0 bases at V and 5 bases at J, with 15 bases between. This CDR3 spans 17 amino acids. CDR3 amino acids: CASSLVDYIEDNSPLHF. CDR3 sequence (DNA): TGCGCCAGCAGCTTGGTAGATTACATTGAGGATAATTCACCCCTCCACTTT. Full variable domain (missing parts from reference TRBV5-1 and TRBJ1-6): KAGVTQTPRYLIKTRGQQVTLSCSPISGHRSVSWYQQTPGQGLQFLFEYFSETQRNKGNFPGRFSGRQFSNSRSEMNVSTLELGDSALYLCASSLVDYIEDNSPLHFGNGTRLTVT.